The 9 T cell receptor beta chains reported below all come from one sample, sequenced in a study of cytomegalovirus exposure and HLA in healthy donors. This PCR relied on a set of 60 Vbeta primers and 13 Jbeta primers. Method: immunoSEQ multiplex PCR; TCRdb's copy keeps in-frame clones and lacks some. Of approximately 190,000 clones in the sample, 82% were seen once. Input material: PBMCs. The receptors were gathered from a woman between 45 and 65 years old in good health and CMV-seropositive.

V gene TRBV18 combines with J gene TRBJ2-7, with TRBD1 as a possible D gene (6 bases). The CDR3 covers 13 residues. Trimming stripped 5 bases from V and 5 bases from J, with 13 bases between. In germline, CDR1 is KGHSH, CDR2 LQKENI. The CDR3 sequence: CASSFDRFDEQYF. Here the CDR3 DNA reads TGTGCCAGCTCATTTGACAGGTTCGACGAGCAGTACTTC.

The genes are TRBV19 and TRBJ1-2, with a weak D call TRBD1 (5 bases). Trimming removed 3 bases at V and 8 bases at J, with 10 bases between. There are 12 residues in the CDR3. Germline V gene data show CDR1 as LNHDA and CDR2 as SQIVND (reference sequence). The CDR3 region is CASSIGGLGYTF. The CDR3 DNA is TGTGCCAGTAGTATCGGGGGATTAGGCTACACCTTC. The whole variable domain, filled in from reference TRBV19 and TRBJ1-2, reads DGGITQSPKYLFRKEGQNVTLSCEQNLNHDAMYWYRQDPGQGLRLIYYSQIVNDFQKGDIAEGYSVSREKKESFPLTVTSAQKNPTAFYLCASSIGGLGYTFGSGTRLTVV.

This chain uses TRBV7-2 with TRBJ1-6, with 10 bases fitting TRBD1. The CDR3 runs to 15 residues. V dropped 5 bases and J dropped 5; count of bases not matched to a gene: 3. Germline loops: CDR1 SGHTA, CDR2 FQGNSA. The CDR3 sequence is CASSGTGADNSPLHF. The CDR3 DNA sequence: TGTGCCAGCAGCGGGACAGGGGCCGATAATTCACCCCTCCACTTT.

CDR3 nucleotides: TGTGCCAGCAGTTTGGTCAGGGGATGGGATCAGCCCCAGCATTTT. It encodes CASSLVRGWDQPQHF. The chain has TRBV28 and TRBJ1-5, with a weak D call TRBD1 (6 bases). Germline CDR1 reads MDHEN; CDR2 reads SYDVKM. Trimming cost V 3 bases and J 5 bases, with 14 bases left between them. This CDR3 spans 15 amino acids.

This clone was counted a few times. The chain couples TRBV5-4 to TRBJ1-1, with unresolved D. The CDR3 is 13 residues long. V lost 4 bases and J 1 base, leaving 8 bases between the germline ends. The germline V gene has CDR1 SGHNT and CDR2 YYREEE (reference sequence). The CDR3 protein is CASSLTPNTEAFF. CDR3 in DNA: TGTGCCAGCAGCCTGACACCGAACACTGAAGCTTTCTTT. The full variable domain, rest sourced from reference TRBV5-4 and TRBJ1-1, is ETGVTQSPTHLIKTRGQQVTLRCSSQSGHNTVSWYQQALGQGPQFIFQYYREEENGRGNFPPRFSGLQFPNYSSELNVNALELDDSALYLCASSLTPNTEAFFGQGTRLTVV.

This clone was counted only a few times. The rearrangement links TRBV6-4 to TRBJ2-7; D is perhaps TRBD2 (5 bases). Germline CDR1 MRHNA, CDR2 SNTAGT. V lost 5 bases to trimming and J lost 2 bases, with 13 bases between them. This CDR3 has 14 amino acids. The CDR3 DNA is TGTGCCAGCAGTCTGGAGGACTGCCCCTACGAGCAGTACTTC. Protein sequence: CASSLEDCPYEQYF.

This chain links TRBV5-1 with TRBJ2-7, with unresolved D. CDR3 size: 14 residues. V lost 4 bases to trimming and J lost 6 bases, with 17 bases between them. Looked up from germline, CDR1 is SGHRS and CDR2 is YFSETQ. CDR3 bases: TGCGCCAGCAGCCGCGACAAAGGAATGGGCGAGCAGTACTTC. It yields the protein CASSRDKGMGEQYF.

The gene calls are TRBV6-5 and TRBJ1-1, with D tentatively TRBD1 (6 bases). The CDR3 has 16 amino acids. Germline assignment: CDR1 MNHEY and CDR2 SVGAGI. Trimming took 3 bases from V and 0 from J, leaving 14 bases between them. The CDR3 region is CASSYDRRVMNTEAFF. In DNA form, the CDR3 reads TGTGCCAGCAGTTATGACAGGCGGGTCATGAACACTGAAGCTTTCTTT.

The rearrangement links TRBV10-1 to TRBJ1-1; possibly TRBD1 for D (5 bases). The CDR3 length is 14 residues. Trimming removed 6 bases from V and 1 base from J, with 12 bases in between. Germline CDR1 WNHNN, CDR2 SYGVQD (reference sequence). CDR3 sequence: CASSSNTGNTEAFF. DNA for the CDR3: TGCGCCAGCAGCTCTAATACAGGGAACACTGAAGCTTTCTTT.